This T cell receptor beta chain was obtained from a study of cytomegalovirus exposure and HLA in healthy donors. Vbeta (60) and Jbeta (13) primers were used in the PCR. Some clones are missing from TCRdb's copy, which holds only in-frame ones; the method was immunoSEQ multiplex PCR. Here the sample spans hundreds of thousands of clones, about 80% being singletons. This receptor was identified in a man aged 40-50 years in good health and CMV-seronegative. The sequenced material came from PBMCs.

CDR3 coding DNA: TGCGCCAGCAGCCAAGTCAGGGGGCCTGGAAACACCATATATTTT. Residues: CASSQVRGPGNTIYF. V usage is TRBV4-3 and J usage is TRBJ1-3; 8 nucleotides line up with TRBD1. CDR1 and CDR2 from the germline V gene are LGHNA and YSLEER. V was pared by 1 base and J by 2 bases, with 1 base of the junction left unmatched. The length of the CDR3 is 15 residues.